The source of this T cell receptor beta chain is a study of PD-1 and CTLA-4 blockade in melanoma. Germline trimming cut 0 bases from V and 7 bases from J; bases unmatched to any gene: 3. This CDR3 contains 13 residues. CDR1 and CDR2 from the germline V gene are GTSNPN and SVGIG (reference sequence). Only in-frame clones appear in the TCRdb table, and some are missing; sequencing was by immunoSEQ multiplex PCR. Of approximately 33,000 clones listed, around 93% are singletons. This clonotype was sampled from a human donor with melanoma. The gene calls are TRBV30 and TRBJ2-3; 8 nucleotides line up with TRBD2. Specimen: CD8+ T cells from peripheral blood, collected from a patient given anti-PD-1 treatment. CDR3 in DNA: TGTGCCTGGAGTGTAGCGGGAGCCAATACGCAGTATTTT. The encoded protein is CAWSVAGANTQYF.